These 29 T cell receptor beta chains originate from one sample sequenced in a study of OX40 agonist ivuxolimab in advanced cancers. Only in-frame clones appear in the TCRdb table, and some are missing; sequencing was by immunoSEQ multiplex PCR. Of about 73,000 clones in the sample, 75% to 95% are singletons; the top ten hold 0.5% to 0.55%. The input for sequencing was CD4+ or CD8+ T cells sorted from blood, taken in a trial of the OX40 agonist ivuxolimab. All receptors derive from an adult with an advanced solid tumor such as melanoma, head and neck, liver or kidney cancer.

V and J are TRBV28 and TRBJ2-3, with a weak D call TRBD2 (5 bases). Germline lookup yields CDR1 MDHEN and CDR2 SYDVKM. This CDR3 has 15 amino acids. The ends were cut back, 6 bases at V and 4 bases at J, with 17 bases in the middle. CDR3 region: CASRTNREYADTQYF. The CDR3, as DNA: TGTGCCAGCAGGACCAATCGGGAATATGCAGATACGCAGTATTTT.

The V and J genes are TRBV2 and TRBJ1-1; tentatively, D is TRBD1 (6 bases). V was clipped by 4 bases and J by 4 bases, with 16 bases between them. CDR3 length: 15 amino acids. From germline, CDR1 is SNHLY and CDR2 FYNNEI. The CDR3 protein is CASSGPRGQSTEAFF. For the CDR3, the DNA is TGTGCCAGCAGTGGGCCGCGGGGGCAGAGCACTGAAGCTTTCTTT. Looking up the rest from reference TRBV2 and TRBJ1-1 gives the full variable domain: EPEVTQTPSHQVTQMGQEVILRCVPISNHLYFYWYRQILGQKVEFLVSFYNNEISEKSEIFDDQFSVERPDGSNFTLKIRSTKLEDSAMYFCASSGPRGQSTEAFFGQGTRLTVV.

A remark on this clone: One junction end does not reproduce the germline sequence, and a read error may be involved. The J gene is TRBJ1-2, the V gene TRBV7-3; possible D gene TRBD1, 6 bases. The CDR3 sequence is 15 residues long. Germline CDR1 and CDR2: SGHTA and FQGTGA. CDR3 bases: TGTGCCAGCAGCCCAGGAGGACAGTTCAACACCCAAGGGGCCTTC. It encodes CASSPGGQFNTQGAF.

V gene TRBV11-2 combines with J gene TRBJ2-7; D unresolved. V was clipped by 3 bases and J by 5 bases, with 8 bases between them. Germline loops: CDR1 SGHAT, CDR2 FQNNGV. This CDR3 is built from 12 residues. DNA for the CDR3: TGTGCCAGCAGCTTTGGTGTGCACGAGCAGTACTTC. Residues: CASSFGVHEQYF.

This chain joins TRBV6-5 and TRBJ1-2; D gene ambiguous. The CDR3 length is 14 residues. V lost 2 bases and J 8 bases, leaving 15 bases between the germline ends. Germline V gene lookup returns CDR1 MNHEY and CDR2 SVGAGI. The CDR3 DNA reads as TGTGCCAGCAGTTACGTACGGGATCCGGGCGGCTACACCTTC. Translated, it gives CASSYVRDPGGYTF.

The chain recombines TRBV18 with TRBJ1-5; 7 bases are a match to TRBD1. J gave up 3 bases and V 4 bases, and 6 bases lay outside the gene matches. The CDR3 has 15 residues. Germline values: CDR1 KGHSH, CDR2 LQKENI. CDR3 sequence (DNA): TGTGCCAGCTCACTCACAGGGGAAAACAATCAGCCCCAGCATTTT. This sequence encodes CASSLTGENNQPQHF. The variable domain in full, completed from reference TRBV18 and TRBJ1-5, reads NAGVMQNPRHLVRRRGQEARLRCSPMKGHSHVYWYRQLPEEGLKFMVYLQKENIIDESGMPKERFSAEFPKEGPSILRIQQVVRGDSAAYFCASSLTGENNQPQHFGDGTRLSIL.

As concerns this clone: The junction and the germline gene differ at one end; a read error may be behind it. This sequence joins TRBV7-7 and TRBJ2-7, with 10 bases identical to TRBD1. Germline V gene data show CDR1 as SSHAT and CDR2 as FNYEAQ (reference sequence). The length of the CDR3 is 14 residues. CDR3 bases: TGTGCTAGCAGCCCCGGGACAGGGGCGTACGAGCAGTACTTC. Protein: CASSPGTGAYEQYF.

J is TRBJ1-4 and V is TRBV30; a weak D match, TRBD1 (6 bases). There are 11 residues in the CDR3. CDR1 is GTSNPN, CDR2 SVGIG, per germline (reference sequence). V lost 7 bases, J lost 3 bases, and 6 bases lay in between. CDR3 loop: CAYRANEKLFF. In DNA form, the CDR3 reads TGTGCCTACAGGGCTAATGAAAAACTGTTTTTT.

The rearrangement joins TRBV11-2 to TRBJ1-1; D possibly corresponds to TRBD1 (5 bases). The CDR3 length is 11 residues. Germline V lookup: CDR1 SGHAT, CDR2 FQNNGV. V was trimmed by 2 bases and J by 12 bases, leaving 10 bases between them. DNA of the CDR3: TGTGCCAGCAGCTTATTCCAGGGATCTTTCTTT. Its translation: CASSLFQGSFF. Supplemented by reference TRBV11-2 and TRBJ1-1, the full variable domain reads EAGVAQSPRYKIIEKRQSVAFWCNPISGHATLYWYQQILGQGPKLLIQFQNNGVVDDSQLPKDRFSAERLKGVDSTLKIQPAKLEDSAVYLCASSLFQGSFFGQGTRLTVV.

The V call is TRBV11-3, the J call TRBJ2-1; D is uncertain. V dropped 5 bases and J dropped 0 bases, with 11 bases sitting between them. CDR3 length: 15 amino acids. From germline, CDR1 is SGHNT and CDR2 YENEEA. This CDR3 reads CASSARLASYNEQFF. The CDR3 coding sequence is TGTGCCAGCAGCGCCCGACTCGCCTCCTACAATGAGCAGTTCTTC.

This clone was observed a handful of times. The chain uses TRBV7-9 and TRBJ1-1; no clear D. Germline V CDR1 and CDR2: SEHNR, FQNEAQ (reference sequence). V gave up 1 base and J gave up 0 bases, with 15 bases separating them. CDR3 length equals 17 residues. In nucleotides, the CDR3 is TGTGCCAGCAGCTTAGTCGGCGGGTCCGCCATGAACACTGAAGCTTTCTTT. Protein sequence: CASSLVGGSAMNTEAFF. The variable domain in full, with the rest retrieved from reference TRBV7-9 and TRBJ1-1, is DTGVSQNPRHKITKRGQNVTFRCDPISEHNRLYWYRQTLGQGPEFLTYFQNEAQLEKSRLLSDRFSAERPKGSFSTLEIQRTEQGDSAMYLCASSLVGGSAMNTEAFFGQGTRLTVV.

This chain joins TRBV9 and TRBJ2-3, with 7 bases identical to TRBD1. V gave up 3 bases and J gave up 4 bases; unmatched junction bases: 11. In germline, CDR1 is SGDLS, CDR2 YYNGEE. The CDR3 length is 16 residues. CDR3 DNA: TGTGCCAGCAGCGGGCCTGACAGGGTAAGGTCAGATACGCAGTATTTT. The encoded protein is CASSGPDRVRSDTQYF.

The chain has TRBV27 and TRBJ2-7; D is unclear. Germline CDR1 is MNHEY and CDR2 is SMNVEV (reference sequence). This CDR3 is built from 10 residues. V lost 3 bases and J 9 bases, leaving 6 bases between the germline ends. DNA of the CDR3: TGTGCCAGCAGTTTGCCAGGGCAGTACTTC. This encodes CASSLPGQYF.

V gene TRBV28 combines with J gene TRBJ1-2; D gene unclear. The ends were cut back, 5 bases at V and 7 bases at J, with 8 bases in the middle. Germline V gene sequence: CDR1 MDHEN, CDR2 SYDVKM. There are 11 residues in the CDR3. The CDR3 DNA reads TGTGCCAGCAGTAGAAGCACTGGCTACACCTTC. Translating it yields CASSRSTGYTF.

The V gene is TRBV19, the J gene TRBJ1-4; D may be TRBD1 (6 bases). The V and J ends lost 8 bases and 8 bases respectively, with 21 bases between them. The CDR3 has 15 amino acids. Germline-derived CDR1 and CDR2 are LNHDA and SQIVND (reference sequence). CDR3 sequence reads: CASSPRGDLGEKLFF. DNA for the CDR3: TGTGCCAGTTCCCCTAGGGGGGACTTGGGAGAAAAACTGTTTTTT.

The gene calls are TRBV27 and TRBJ1-6, with D maybe TRBD1 (5 bases). V lost 6 bases, J lost 7 bases, and 13 bases lay in between. The CDR3 is made up of 14 amino acids. Germline V gene data show CDR1 as MNHEY and CDR2 as SMNVEV (reference sequence). The CDR3 DNA sequence: TGTGCCAGCAGGCAAGACAGACTAAATTCACCCCTCCACTTT. It is translated as CASRQDRLNSPLHF.

The rearrangement uses TRBV28 and TRBJ2-1; a possible D gene is TRBD2 (6 bases). V was trimmed by 0 bases and J by 0 bases, leaving 6 bases between them. The CDR3 is 15 amino acids. Germline lookup yields CDR1 MDHEN and CDR2 SYDVKM. CDR3 residues: CASSLWGGSYNEQFF. CDR3 DNA sequence: TGTGCCAGCAGTTTATGGGGGGGCTCCTACAATGAGCAGTTCTTC.

This clone was picked up one time. The genes are TRBV6-1 and TRBJ2-3, with D possibly TRBD1 on 6 matching bases. This CDR3 has 15 residues. Trimming pared 6 bases from V and 3 bases from J, leaving 16 bases between. Germline assignment: CDR1 MNHNS and CDR2 SASEGT. CDR3 sequence: CASRRQVRSTDTQYF. As DNA, the CDR3 is TGTGCCAGCAGGCGACAGGTCAGGAGTACAGATACGCAGTATTTT.

This chain connects TRBV27 to TRBJ2-6; tentative D call: TRBD1 (6 bases). Germline-derived CDR1 and CDR2 are MNHEY and SMNVEV (reference sequence). The CDR3 runs 16 residues. The germline V and J ends were trimmed by 5 bases and 0 bases, with 11 bases remaining between them. CDR3 protein: CASSGAGVSGANVLTF. For the CDR3, the DNA is TGTGCCAGCAGTGGGGCAGGGGTCTCTGGGGCCAACGTCCTGACTTTC.

This clone turned up a few times. This chain joins TRBV2 and TRBJ1-4; 9 positions match TRBD1. This CDR3 comprises 16 residues. Germline V gene data show CDR1 as SNHLY and CDR2 as FYNNEI. Trimming at V came to 2 bases and at J to 7 bases, leaving 8 bases not matched to a gene. The CDR3 region is CASSERIGTGSEKLFF. The CDR3 bases are TGTGCCAGCAGTGAACGGATCGGGACAGGGAGTGAAAAACTGTTTTTT.

The rearrangement links TRBV7-9 to TRBJ2-1; perhaps TRBD1 as D (7 bases). This CDR3 is 15 amino acids long. V was trimmed by 1 base and J by 9 bases, leaving 16 bases between them. CDR1 and CDR2 (germline): SEHNR, FQNEAQ (reference sequence). The CDR3 coding sequence is TGTGCCAGCAGCTTAGGGCCAGGGGGGTCTGGTGAGCAGTTCTTC. It encodes CASSLGPGGSGEQFF.

V is TRBV28 and J is TRBJ1-5; the D is unclear. From germline, CDR1 is MDHEN and CDR2 SYDVKM. This CDR3 has 18 amino acids. The V end was cut by 6 bases, the J end by 6 bases, with 27 bases between. The CDR3 region has the DNA TGTGCCAGCAGGGCGGGTGAGGGTGTAGGTGCGATCAGTCAGCCCCAGCATTTT. Protein sequence: CASRAGEGVGAISQPQHF.

The V and J genes are TRBV2 and TRBJ2-1; 7 nucleotides line up with TRBD1. The CDR3 loop spans 13 amino acids. Germline CDR1 SNHLY, CDR2 FYNNEI. Losses at the gene ends were 5 bases for V and 4 bases for J; bases not matched to a gene: 2. The CDR3 DNA sequence: TGTGCCAGCAGTCGGGACAGTTACAATGAGCAGTTCTTC. Protein: CASSRDSYNEQFF.

DNA of the CDR3: TGTGCCAGCTCACCACCAGGGACAGGGAAAAGCTCCTACGAGCAGTACTTC. Translation gives CASSPPGTGKSSYEQYF. This rearrangement joins TRBV18 to TRBJ2-7, with TRBD1 matching over 9 bases. From germline, CDR1 is KGHSH and CDR2 LQKENI. CDR3 length: 17 residues. After removal of 0 bases from V and 0 bases from J, the junction contained 6 bases not matched to a gene. The variable domain in full, with the rest retrieved from reference TRBV18 and TRBJ2-7, is NAGVMQNPRHLVRRRGQEARLRCSPMKGHSHVYWYRQLPEEGLKFMVYLQKENIIDESGMPKERFSAEFPKEGPSILRIQQVVRGDSAAYFCASSPPGTGKSSYEQYFGPGTRLTVT.

The J gene is TRBJ2-3, the V gene TRBV5-1; D may be TRBD2 (5 bases). Germline V lookup: CDR1 SGHRS, CDR2 YFSETQ. The V gene lost 2 bases and the J gene lost 1 base, with 5 bases spanning the gap. CDR3 length: 13 residues. Written as DNA, the CDR3 is TGCGCCAGCAGCTTTAGCGGCACAGATACGCAGTATTTT. Its translation: CASSFSGTDTQYF.

The gene calls are TRBV9 and TRBJ2-3, with 8 bases fitting TRBD1. The germline V gene encodes CDR1 SGDLS and CDR2 YYNGEE. The CDR3 sequence is 17 residues long. The J segment lost 2 bases and the V segment lost 2 bases, leaving 10 bases of the junction unmatched. This chain's CDR3 is CASSVSRGGQATDTQYF. The CDR3 nucleotides are TGTGCCAGCAGCGTGTCACGAGGGGGACAGGCCACAGATACGCAGTATTTT.

This clone is a singleton in its sample. V usage is TRBV9 and J usage is TRBJ1-3, with D possibly TRBD1 on 6 matching bases. The V end was cut by 2 bases, the J end by 4 bases, with 13 bases between. This CDR3 has 15 amino acids. The germline V gene has CDR1 SGDLS and CDR2 YYNGEE. As DNA, the CDR3 is TGTGCCAGCAGCGTCAATACAGGGACCGGAAACACCATATATTTT. This encodes CASSVNTGTGNTIYF.

The V and J genes are TRBV6-4 and TRBJ1-4, with D unclear. V lost 6 bases and J lost 2, with 10 bases in between. This CDR3 comprises 14 residues. Per the germline V gene, CDR1 is MRHNA and CDR2 is SNTAGT. This CDR3 reads CASRPQATNEKLFF. DNA of the CDR3: TGTGCCAGCAGGCCCCAGGCCACTAATGAAAAACTGTTTTTT.

This clone was detected only a few times. The V call is TRBV2, the J call TRBJ2-6; no definite D call. The germline gives CDR1 SNHLY, CDR2 FYNNEI. The CDR3 has 11 amino acids. Trimming removed 11 bases from V and 0 bases from J, with 2 bases in between. The CDR3 loop is CALSGANVLTF. The CDR3 DNA is TGTGCCCTCTCTGGGGCCAACGTCCTGACTTTC.